Listed here are 23 T cell receptor beta chains from one sample, sequenced in a study of blood T cell repertoires in COVID-19. Libraries were prepared by immunoSEQ multiplex PCR; TCRdb keeps only in-frame clonotypes and omits some of them. This table holds about 220,000 clones, over 75% found once. The sample was peripheral blood. These receptors all stem from a human donor in a cohort sampled during active COVID-19.

This rearrangement joins TRBV19 to TRBJ2-1; perhaps TRBD2 as D (5 bases). V was cut by 4 bases and J by 0 bases, with 13 bases left in between. The CDR3 has 16 residues. Germline V CDR1 and CDR2: LNHDA, SQIVND (reference sequence). The CDR3: CASSNPGESSYNEQFF. For the CDR3, the DNA is TGTGCCAGTAGTAATCCCGGGGAGAGCTCCTACAATGAGCAGTTCTTC.

The chain links TRBV6-5 to TRBJ1-1, with TRBD1 as a possible D gene (5 bases). The CDR3 totals 14 residues. The V end lost 0 bases, the J end lost 12 bases, and 17 bases lay between the germline ends. Germline V gene data show CDR1 as MNHEY and CDR2 as SVGAGI. The CDR3 sequence is CASSYSGSGLGSFF. CDR3 bases: TGTGCCAGCAGTTACTCAGGTTCAGGGCTCGGCTCTTTCTTT.

This clone was observed many times. V usage is TRBV13 and J usage is TRBJ1-1; no clear D. The germline CDR1 and CDR2 sequences are PRHDT and FYEKMQ (reference sequence). V dropped 8 bases and J dropped 1 base, with 8 bases sitting between them. This CDR3 is 12 amino acids long. CDR3 sequence (DNA): TGTGCCAGCTGTATCGGGAACACTGAAGCTTTCTTT. Its translation is CASCIGNTEAFF.

This clone was picked up a small number of times. The rearrangement joins TRBV7-3 to TRBJ2-5; TRBD2 matches 8 bases. The junction had 7 bases not matched to a gene; V was cut back by 5 bases and J by 2 bases. Germline V CDR1 and CDR2: SGHTA, FQGTGA. This CDR3 region has 15 residues. The CDR3 reads CASSPKAGAQETQYF. The CDR3, as DNA: TGTGCCAGCAGCCCCAAAGCGGGAGCTCAAGAGACCCAGTACTTC. The whole variable domain, filled in from reference TRBV7-3 and TRBJ2-5, reads GAGVSQTPSNKVTEKGKYVELRCDPISGHTALYWYRQSLGQGPEFLIYFQGTGAADDSGLPNDRFFAVRPEGSVSTLKIQRTERGDSAVYLCASSPKAGAQETQYFGPGTRLLVL.

This clone has a single count. V gene TRBV7-2 combines with J gene TRBJ2-7; 7 bases agree with TRBD1. V trimming: 5 bases; J trimming: 6 bases; junction bases outside the gene matches: 7. Germline V CDR1 and CDR2: SGHTA, FQGNSA. This CDR3 is built from 13 residues. CDR3 DNA sequence: TGTGCCAGCAGCGTGACAGGGCAGGGCGAGCAGTACTTC. It yields the protein CASSVTGQGEQYF.

The chain combines TRBV4-3 with TRBJ1-5, with D uncertain. CDR1 and CDR2 (germline): LGHNA, YSLEER. The CDR3 length is 15 residues. The V end lost 0 bases, the J end lost 5 bases, and 11 bases lay between the germline ends. CDR3: CASSQDVVAYQPQHF. DNA of the CDR3: TGCGCCAGCAGCCAAGATGTCGTGGCTTATCAGCCCCAGCATTTT.

The chain combines TRBV5-4 with TRBJ2-3; D perhaps matches TRBD1 (6 bases). Trimming stripped 0 bases from V and 1 base from J, with 9 bases between. This CDR3 contains 15 residues. CDR1 is SGHNT, CDR2 YYREEE, per germline (reference sequence). The CDR3 region has the DNA TGTGCCAGCAGCTTGGTTAACAGGGGCACAGATACGCAGTATTTT. Encoded protein: CASSLVNRGTDTQYF.

The chain joins TRBV9 to TRBJ2-1; possible D gene TRBD2, 5 bases. In germline, CDR1 is SGDLS, CDR2 YYNGEE. V was cut by 4 bases and J by 9 bases, with 14 bases left in between. The CDR3 covers 13 residues. The CDR3, as DNA: TGTGCCAGCAGCCCCCTTTACGCGGGTGAGCAGTTCTTC. It yields the protein CASSPLYAGEQFF.

This chain connects TRBV7-9 to TRBJ2-7; 9 nucleotides match TRBD1. This CDR3 has 14 residues. CDR1 and CDR2 (germline): SEHNR, FQNEAQ (reference sequence). Trimming removed 5 bases from V and 6 bases from J; junction bases left unmatched: 8. CDR3 protein: CASSPRDRVSEQYF. Written as DNA, the CDR3 is TGTGCCAGCAGCCCCCGGGACAGGGTCTCCGAGCAGTACTTC.

The gene calls are TRBV30 and TRBJ1-5; maybe TRBD1 (5 bases). This CDR3 has 16 amino acids. Trimming took off 2 bases at V and 0 bases at J, with 14 bases between the two ends. Germline values: CDR1 GTSNPN, CDR2 SVGIG (reference sequence). The CDR3 DNA follows: TGTGCCTGGAGTCTACAGGTAGCCCTTAGCAATCAGCCCCAGCATTTT. Residues: CAWSLQVALSNQPQHF.

The V call is TRBV9, the J call TRBJ1-6; D gene unclear. The length of the CDR3 is 14 residues. Trimming shortened V by 0 bases and J by 12 bases, and 13 bases separated the two germline ends. Germline V gene data show CDR1 as SGDLS and CDR2 as YYNGEE. The CDR3 region has the DNA TGTGCCAGCAGCGTAGCGATTGAGGGATTACCCCTCCACTTT. This encodes CASSVAIEGLPLHF.

This clone was recorded a few times. The CDR3 nucleotides are TGTGCCAGCAGCTTGGGACTACTCGGGGAGACCCAGTACTTC. This gives the protein CASSLGLLGETQYF. The chain is built from TRBV5-6 and TRBJ2-5, with D possibly matching TRBD2 (5 bases). V lost 0 bases and J lost 5, with 11 bases in between. From germline, CDR1 is SGHDT and CDR2 YYEEEE. This CDR3 comprises 14 residues.

This rearrangement joins TRBV7-3 to TRBJ2-2; 9 bases map to TRBD2. CDR3 length: 18 residues. Germline trimming cut 1 base from V and 4 bases from J; bases unmatched to any gene: 10. Germline V gene data show CDR1 as SGHTA and CDR2 as FQGTGA. The CDR3 loop is CASSLIVSSGGITGELFF. For the CDR3, the DNA is TGTGCCAGCAGCTTAATTGTTTCGAGCGGGGGGATCACCGGGGAGCTGTTTTTT.

In its sample, this clone was seen many times. This chain joins TRBV5-6 and TRBJ1-4; D possibly corresponds to TRBD1 (6 bases). The CDR3 totals 15 residues. Germline CDR1 is SGHDT and CDR2 is YYEEEE. V gave up 3 bases and J gave up 7 bases, with 16 bases separating them. This chain's CDR3 is CASSSPTGSGEKLFF. As DNA, the CDR3 is TGTGCCAGCAGCTCTCCCACAGGGAGCGGTGAAAAACTGTTTTTT.

The chain employs TRBV30 and TRBJ1-4; D might be TRBD1 (5 bases). This CDR3 region has 20 residues. Per germline, CDR1 GTSNPN and CDR2 SVGIG (reference sequence). Deletions cut 0 bases from V and 0 bases from J, with 23 bases between. The CDR3 nucleotides are TGTGCCTGGAGTGTACCAGCATTAGACAGCTACTCTGCAACTAATGAAAAACTGTTTTTT. As protein: CAWSVPALDSYSATNEKLFF.

This clone was seen just once. The V call is TRBV27, the J call TRBJ2-5; a possible D gene is TRBD2 (6 bases). The CDR3 loop spans 14 amino acids. CDR1 and CDR2 (germline): MNHEY, SMNVEV (reference sequence). Trimming took off 5 bases at V and 2 bases at J, with 12 bases between the two ends. The CDR3 reads CASSQEGWQETQYF. Here the CDR3 DNA reads TGTGCCAGCAGTCAGGAGGGTTGGCAAGAGACCCAGTACTTC.

CDR3 in amino acids: CASSLAGAHTEAFF. CDR3 coding DNA: TGTGCCAGCAGCTTAGCAGGGGCCCACACTGAAGCTTTCTTT. This rearrangement joins TRBV7-6 to TRBJ1-1, with TRBD1 as a possible D gene (5 bases). Germline V gene sequence: CDR1 SGHVS, CDR2 FNYEAQ. The CDR3 consists of 14 residues. Trimming removed 0 bases at V and 3 bases at J, with 8 bases between.

The rearrangement uses TRBV9 and TRBJ1-2; tentative D call: TRBD1 (5 bases). The CDR3 is made up of 12 amino acids. The germline V gene has CDR1 SGDLS and CDR2 YYNGEE. V lost 3 bases to trimming and J lost 2 bases, with 5 bases between them. As DNA, the CDR3 is TGTGCCAGCAGCGGACAGAACTATGGCTACACCTTC. It is translated as CASSGQNYGYTF.

The rearrangement links TRBV20-1 to TRBJ1-2; D is possibly TRBD1 (6 bases). Germline-derived CDR1 and CDR2 are DFQATT and SNEGSKA (reference sequence). The CDR3 has 11 residues. CDR3 sequence (DNA): TGCAGCATACAGGGTAACTATGGCTACACCTTC. As protein: CSIQGNYGYTF.

In this sample, this clone turned up a few times. The chain couples TRBV19 to TRBJ1-1, with 7 nucleotides matching TRBD1. The V gene's germline CDR1 is LNHDA and CDR2 SQIVND (reference sequence). V trimming: 7 bases; J trimming: 5 bases; junction bases outside the gene matches: 7. The CDR3 consists of 13 residues. The CDR3 sequence: CASINRQGTEAFF. In DNA form, the CDR3 reads TGTGCCAGTATCAACCGACAGGGAACTGAAGCTTTCTTT.

In this sample, this clone turned up once. The genes are TRBV19 and TRBJ2-2; D possibly corresponds to TRBD1 (5 bases). Germline CDR1 is LNHDA and CDR2 is SQIVND (reference sequence). Trimming pared 5 bases from V and 1 base from J, leaving 8 bases between. The CDR3 runs 14 residues. The CDR3 is CASSLTENTGELFF. The CDR3 DNA follows: TGTGCCAGTAGTCTGACAGAGAACACCGGGGAGCTGTTTTTT.

The rearrangement uses TRBV30 and TRBJ1-5; 9 nucleotides agree with TRBD1. Germline CDR1 GTSNPN, CDR2 SVGIG (reference sequence). The V segment lost 0 bases and the J segment 7 bases; nucleotides outside the gene matches: 4. This CDR3 region has 14 residues. CDR3 loop: CAWSVGTGSQPQHF. The CDR3 nucleotides are TGTGCCTGGAGTGTTGGGACAGGGAGCCAGCCCCAGCATTTT.

The chain carries TRBV19 and TRBJ1-4; TRBD1 aligns across 9 bases. The CDR3 length is 15 residues. Germline V CDR1 and CDR2: LNHDA, SQIVND (reference sequence). V was clipped by 5 bases and J by 8 bases; unmatched bases: 9. This CDR3 reads CASSRQWTGDEKLFF. In DNA, the CDR3 is TGTGCCAGTAGTCGCCAGTGGACAGGGGACGAAAAACTGTTTTTT. Full variable domain (rest looked up from reference TRBV19 and TRBJ1-4): DGGITQSPKYLFRKEGQNVTLSCEQNLNHDAMYWYRQDPGQGLRLIYYSQIVNDFQKGDIAEGYSVSREKKESFPLTVTSAQKNPTAFYLCASSRQWTGDEKLFFGSGTQLSVL.